The 20 T cell receptor beta chains reported below all come from one sample, sequenced in a study of shared clonotypes between healthy human individuals. Repertoires were generated with immunoSEQ multiplex PCR, while TCRdb's copy carries only in-frame clones and drops some. The sample records more than 2 million clones, 85% to 95% being singletons. The sequenced sample was naive CD4+ T cells sorted from blood. As to subset: CD45RA+ positively selected. The receptor set was obtained from a man between 18 and 29 years old in good health.

This chain joins TRBV5-1 and TRBJ2-3, with D possibly matching TRBD1 (5 bases). Germline CDR1 and CDR2: SGHRS and YFSETQ. The CDR3 consists of 17 residues. Trimming left V 2 bases short and J 4 bases short, with 20 bases between. Here the CDR3 DNA reads TGCGCCAGCAGCTTCGGTTGGACAACTCGGAGCGCAGATACGCAGTATTTT. This sequence encodes CASSFGWTTRSADTQYF.

The DNA for the CDR3 is TGCGCCAGCAGTGCTATGGGGGGATGGTGGACCTTC. Encoded protein: CASSAMGGWWTF. V and J are TRBV10-2 and TRBJ1-2, with TRBD1 as a possible D gene (5 bases). The CDR3 has 12 amino acids. V was cut by 4 bases and J by 14 bases, with 17 bases left in between. Germline assignment: CDR1 WSHSY and CDR2 SAAADI.

The chain is built from TRBV6-4 and TRBJ2-3; 8 bases fit TRBD2. The CDR3 loop spans 14 amino acids. Trimming cost V 10 bases and J 0 bases; bases outside gene matches: 6. Germline loops: CDR1 MRHNA, CDR2 SNTAGT. In DNA form, the CDR3 reads TGTGCCACCAAGACTAGCGAGAGCACAGATACGCAGTATTTT. Translating gives CATKTSESTDTQYF.

The V call is TRBV6-6, the J call TRBJ2-6; D is unresolved. Trimming removed 8 bases at V and 1 base at J, with 0 bases between. Per the germline V gene, CDR1 is MNHNY and CDR2 is SVGAGI (reference sequence). The CDR3 covers 11 residues. The CDR3 DNA reads TGTGCCAGCTCTGGGGCCAACGTCCTGACTTTC. Protein sequence: CASSGANVLTF.

This chain joins TRBV5-4 and TRBJ2-1; 10 positions match TRBD1. This CDR3 contains 16 residues. Germline lookup yields CDR1 SGHNT and CDR2 YYREEE (reference sequence). Unmatched junction bases numbered 14, after V lost 7 bases and J lost 7 bases. Written as DNA, the CDR3 is TGTGCCAGCGGCTCCGAGGGGACAGGGGTAGGGAATGAGCAGTTCTTC. It yields the protein CASGSEGTGVGNEQFF.

The chain recombines TRBV7-2 with TRBJ1-3; no clear D. CDR1 is SGHTA, CDR2 FQGNSA, per germline. V lost 6 bases and J 2 bases, leaving 11 bases between the germline ends. The CDR3 runs to 14 residues. The CDR3 is CASRKLSTGNTIYF. Written as DNA, the CDR3 is TGTGCCAGCAGAAAATTATCAACTGGAAACACCATATATTTT.

J is TRBJ2-2 and V is TRBV10-3; no clear D. The germline V and J ends were trimmed by 3 bases and 6 bases, with 11 bases remaining between them. Germline CDR1 and CDR2: ENHRY and SYGVKD. The CDR3 sequence is 14 residues long. In nucleotides, the CDR3 is TGTGCCATCAGTGATCCTGCGGCCTCCGGGGAGCTGTTTTTT. Its protein product is CAISDPAASGELFF.

J is TRBJ1-2 and V is TRBV10-2; TRBD1 might be the D (5 bases). Germline V CDR1 and CDR2: WSHSY, SAAADI. The V end lost 1 base, the J end lost 1 base, and 19 bases lay between the germline ends. CDR3 length equals 18 residues. The CDR3 spells CASSELNGEGNFNYGYTF. CDR3 nucleotides: TGCGCCAGCAGTGAGTTAAACGGAGAGGGGAATTTTAACTATGGCTACACCTTC.

V is TRBV19 and J is TRBJ2-3; 15 nucleotides agree with TRBD2. Looked up from germline, CDR1 is LNHDA and CDR2 is SQIVND (reference sequence). The CDR3 has 18 amino acids. V lost 4 bases and J lost 3; bases outside the gene matches: 8. CDR3 nucleotide sequence: TGTGCCAGTAGTAAGGGACTAGCGGGAGGTATTATGACAGATACGCAGTATTTT. Protein sequence: CASSKGLAGGIMTDTQYF. Filled out from reference TRBV19 and TRBJ2-3, the complete variable domain reads DGGITQSPKYLFRKEGQNVTLSCEQNLNHDAMYWYRQDPGQGLRLIYYSQIVNDFQKGDIAEGYSVSREKKESFPLTVTSAQKNPTAFYLCASSKGLAGGIMTDTQYFGPGTRLTVL.

Regarding this clone: The same CDR3 is also encoded by other DNA sequences in this sample. The CDR3, as DNA: TGTGCCAGCAGCTTAGATAGGGGACAGTCCTACGAGCAGTACTTC. Amino acids: CASSLDRGQSYEQYF. The J gene is TRBJ2-7, the V gene TRBV11-2; 7 positions agree with TRBD1. Germline CDR1 SGHAT, CDR2 FQNNGV. V trimming: 0 bases; J trimming: 1 base; junction bases outside the gene matches: 3. The CDR3 covers 15 residues.

The chain is built from TRBV29-1 and TRBJ1-1; D is undetermined. Trimming shortened V by 4 bases and J by 2 bases, and 11 bases separated the two germline ends. This CDR3 is built from 13 residues. In germline, CDR1 is SQVTM, CDR2 ANQGSEA. The CDR3 reads CSVAHRDNTEAFF. As DNA, the CDR3 is TGCAGCGTTGCACACCGGGATAACACTGAAGCTTTCTTT.

CDR3 amino acids: CASSVGSGRAVDEQFF. DNA of the CDR3: TGTGCCAGCAGCGTAGGGAGCGGGAGGGCCGTGGATGAGCAGTTCTTC. The chain uses TRBV9 and TRBJ2-1; 10 positions agree with TRBD2. The CDR3 runs to 16 residues. V gave up 0 bases and J gave up 8 bases; unmatched junction bases: 8. CDR1 and CDR2 from the germline V gene are SGDLS and YYNGEE.

Written as DNA, the CDR3 is TGCAGCGCCACGACAGGGGGCTACACTGAAGCTTTCTTT. Translating it yields CSATTGGYTEAFF. The chain is built from TRBV29-1 and TRBJ1-1; TRBD1 aligns across 10 bases. Germline V CDR1 and CDR2: SQVTM, ANQGSEA. The length of the CDR3 is 13 residues. Losses at the gene ends were 7 bases for V and 3 bases for J; bases not matched to a gene: 5.

The chain recombines TRBV5-1 with TRBJ1-3, with D possibly TRBD1 on 5 matching bases. Germline V gene data show CDR1 as SGHRS and CDR2 as YFSETQ. The CDR3 sequence is 15 residues long. V lost 5 bases to trimming and J lost 0 bases, with 12 bases between them. The CDR3: CASSSTQGSGNTIYF. DNA of the CDR3: TGCGCCAGCAGTTCTACTCAGGGCTCTGGAAACACCATATATTTT.

The J gene is TRBJ2-3, the V gene TRBV2; possibly TRBD1 or TRBD2 for D (6 bases each). V was clipped by 2 bases and J by 4 bases, with 13 bases between them. CDR3 length: 15 residues. Germline-derived CDR1 and CDR2 are SNHLY and FYNNEI. CDR3 protein: CASSELGGRADTQYF. CDR3 DNA sequence: TGTGCCAGCAGTGAACTGGGGGGCCGAGCAGATACGCAGTATTTT.

The V call is TRBV14, the J call TRBJ2-1; D uncertain. This CDR3 has 14 residues. Looked up from germline, CDR1 is SGHDN and CDR2 is FVKESK. The V end lost 5 bases, the J end lost 0 bases, and 8 bases lay between the germline ends. CDR3 sequence reads: CASSTASSYNEQFF. The DNA for the CDR3 is TGTGCCAGCAGCACGGCGAGCTCCTACAATGAGCAGTTCTTC. Together with reference TRBV14 and TRBJ2-1, the CDR3 gives the full variable domain: EAGVTQFPSHSVIEKGQTVTLRCDPISGHDNLYWYRRVMGKEIKFLLHFVKESKQDESGMPNNRFLAERTGGTYSTLKVQPAELEDSGVYFCASSTASSYNEQFFGPGTRLTVL.

The V gene is TRBV15, the J gene TRBJ2-7; D is ambiguous. V dropped 5 bases and J dropped 0 bases, with 23 bases sitting between them. CDR1 and CDR2 (germline): LNHNV, YYDKDF (reference sequence). The CDR3 spans 18 residues. The DNA for the CDR3 is TGTGCCACCAGCCCGATCAAACGGCGGAGCCCGAGCTCCTACGAGCAGTACTTC. This sequence encodes CATSPIKRRSPSSYEQYF. Full variable domain (outside the CDR3, taken from reference TRBV15 and TRBJ2-7): DAMVIQNPRYQVTQFGKPVTLSCSQTLNHNVMYWYQQKSSQAPKLLFHYYDKDFNNEADTPDNFQSRRPNTSFCFLDIRSPGLGDTAMYLCATSPIKRRSPSSYEQYFGPGTRLTVT.

This clone appeared a single time. The chain couples TRBV15 to TRBJ1-6; D perhaps matches TRBD1 (5 bases). CDR3 size: 16 residues. V was shortened by 0 bases and J by 6 bases, with 12 bases between the two germline ends. The germline V gene has CDR1 LNHNV and CDR2 YYDKDF (reference sequence). CDR3 sequence (DNA): TGTGCCACCAGCAGAGACCCCGGGGGGACTAATTCACCCCTCCACTTT. Encoded protein: CATSRDPGGTNSPLHF. Using reference TRBV15 and TRBJ1-6 for the parts outside the CDR3, the full variable domain is DAMVIQNPRYQVTQFGKPVTLSCSQTLNHNVMYWYQQKSSQAPKLLFHYYDKDFNNEADTPDNFQSRRPNTSFCFLDIRSPGLGDTAMYLCATSRDPGGTNSPLHFGNGTRLTVT.

J is TRBJ1-2 and V is TRBV6-1; TRBD1 matches at 8 bases. The V segment lost 9 bases and the J segment 4 bases; nucleotides outside the gene matches: 7. This CDR3 comprises 13 residues. The germline CDR1 and CDR2 sequences are MNHNS and SASEGT. The CDR3 reads CASWTGSSYGYTF. The CDR3 region has the DNA TGTGCCAGTTGGACAGGGAGCTCCTATGGCTACACCTTC.

The chain uses TRBV6-1 and TRBJ2-7; 11 bases agree with TRBD2. CDR3 length: 13 amino acids. The J segment lost 6 bases and the V segment lost 5 bases, leaving 3 bases of the junction unmatched. From germline, CDR1 is MNHNS and CDR2 SASEGT. The DNA of the CDR3 is TGTGCCAGCAGTCTTAGCGGGAGGGGCGAGCAGTACTTC. Translating it yields CASSLSGRGEQYF.